This T cell receptor (beta chain) comes out of a study of T cell responses to AZD1222 COVID-19 vaccine. As for the study in general: Both about-4-week and about-12-week second-dose recipients were combined.

Of note for this clone: Its antigen remains unknown.

Study results and limitations: Spike-wide coverage was observed for vaccine-associated CD4 TCRs, with dominant responses at 160-218 and 743-854. All repertoire sampling was performed exclusively after the peak T cell response. Two AZD1222 administrations were followed by greater Spike-specific TCR breadth and depth.

Profiled with immunoSEQ multiplex PCR; TCRdb holds only in-frame clones, not every one. The sample carries roughly 120,000 clones, 90% to 95% recorded once. This specimen consisted of peripheral blood, obtained on day 0 of AZD1222 vaccination. This clonotype originated in an adult in good health.

The CDR3 nucleotides read TGCAGTGCTCAATCTAGTTACGAGCAGTACTTC. It encodes CSAQSSYEQYF. The rearrangement uses TRBV20-1 and TRBJ2-7; D call uncertain. CDR1 and CDR2 (germline): DFQATT, SNEGSKA (reference sequence). The CDR3 consists of 11 residues. Trimming removed 5 bases from V and 4 bases from J, with 9 bases in between.